This T cell receptor (beta chain) was recovered during a study of T-cell reconstitution after alpha-beta-depleted transplantation in children. Trimming left V 2 bases short and J 5 bases short, with 12 bases between. The CDR3 is 14 residues long. Germline CDR1 SGHVS, CDR2 FNYEAQ. Using unique molecular identifiers, the investigators prepared the TCRbeta library. TCRdb reprocessed the PCR reads via MiXCR and lists one record per CDR3 protein. This table has about 400,000 distinct CDR3 sequences, roughly 13% appearing once. The origin of this receptor is a human donor who donated a stem cell graft to a child with Fanconi anemia. The rearrangement joins TRBV7-6 to TRBJ2-5; tentative D call: TRBD2 (5 bases). This sample comprised PBMCs, obtained from the stem cell graft. Here the CDR3 reads CASSLTAGMETQYF. The CDR3 nucleotides read TGTGCCAGCAGCTTAACGGCCGGGATGGAGACCCAGTACTTC.